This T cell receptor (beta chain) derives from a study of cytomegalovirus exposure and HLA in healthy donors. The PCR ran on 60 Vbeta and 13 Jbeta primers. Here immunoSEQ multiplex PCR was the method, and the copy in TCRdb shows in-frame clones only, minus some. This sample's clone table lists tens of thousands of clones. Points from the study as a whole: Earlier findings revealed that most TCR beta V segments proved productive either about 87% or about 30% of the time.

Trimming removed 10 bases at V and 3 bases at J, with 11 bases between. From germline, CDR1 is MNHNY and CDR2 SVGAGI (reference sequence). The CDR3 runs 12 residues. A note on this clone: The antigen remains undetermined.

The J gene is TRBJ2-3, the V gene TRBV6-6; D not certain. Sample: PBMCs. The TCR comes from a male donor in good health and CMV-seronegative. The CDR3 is CATILGTDTQYF. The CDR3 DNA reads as TGTGCCACCATCCTCGGGACAGATACGCAGTATTTT.